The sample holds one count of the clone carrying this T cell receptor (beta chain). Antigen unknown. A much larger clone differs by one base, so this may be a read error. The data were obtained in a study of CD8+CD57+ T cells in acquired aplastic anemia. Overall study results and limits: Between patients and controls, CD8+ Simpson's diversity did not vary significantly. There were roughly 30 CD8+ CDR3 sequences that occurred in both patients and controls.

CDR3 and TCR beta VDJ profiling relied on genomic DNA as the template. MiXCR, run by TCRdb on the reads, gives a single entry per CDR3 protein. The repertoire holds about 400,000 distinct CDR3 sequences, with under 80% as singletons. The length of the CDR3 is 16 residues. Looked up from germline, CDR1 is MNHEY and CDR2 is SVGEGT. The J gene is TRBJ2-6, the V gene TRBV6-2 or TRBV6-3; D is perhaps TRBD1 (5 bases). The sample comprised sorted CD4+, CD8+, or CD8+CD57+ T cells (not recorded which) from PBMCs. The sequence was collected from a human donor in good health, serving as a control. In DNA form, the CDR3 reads TGTGCCGCCCTGCTGGCAGAACCCTCTGGGGCCAACGCCCTGACTTTC. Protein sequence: CAALLAEPSGANALTF.